The 13 T cell receptor beta chains below come from one sample, sequenced in a study of memory CD4+ T cells and cytomegalovirus serostatus. The data were produced by immunoSEQ multiplex PCR, yet TCRdb's version contains in-frame clones alone and is incomplete. The sample carries about 58,000 clones, 82% recorded once. The sort gate was single viable CD3+CD4+CD8-CD45RO+ cells for memory CD4+ T cells. Sequenced: memory CD4+ T cells from blood. The receptors were sampled from an adult in good health and CMV-seronegative. Some clones in this sample may be carry-over from other donors' samples.

This chain joins TRBV5-6 and TRBJ1-4; D unclear. There are 15 residues in the CDR3. V was clipped by 0 bases and J by 5 bases, with 11 bases between them. Germline CDR1 SGHDT, CDR2 YYEEEE. The CDR3, as DNA: TGTGCCAGCAGCTTGGTTCCGGGCGTGAATGAAAAACTGTTTTTT. Protein product: CASSLVPGVNEKLFF.

V usage is TRBV30 and J usage is TRBJ2-1; D might be TRBD1 (5 bases). Germline CDR1 and CDR2: GTSNPN and SVGIG (reference sequence). The CDR3 runs to 15 residues. V was clipped by 4 bases and J by 8 bases, with 21 bases between them. CDR3 sequence: CAWTKRWARDHEQFF. The CDR3 DNA follows: TGTGCCTGGACTAAACGGTGGGCCAGGGATCATGAGCAGTTCTTC.

This clone was observed a single time. The chain has TRBV11-2 and TRBJ2-2, with D unresolved. V was trimmed by 5 bases and J by 2 bases, leaving 18 bases between them. This CDR3 contains 17 residues. Germline V gene lookup returns CDR1 SGHAT and CDR2 FQNNGV. Here the CDR3 reads CASSPFKDWGNTGELFF. CDR3 bases: TGTGCCAGCAGCCCTTTTAAGGATTGGGGTAACACCGGGGAGCTGTTTTTT. The complete variable domain, with remaining parts taken from reference TRBV11-2 and TRBJ2-2, reads EAGVAQSPRYKIIEKRQSVAFWCNPISGHATLYWYQQILGQGPKLLIQFQNNGVVDDSQLPKDRFSAERLKGVDSTLKIQPAKLEDSAVYLCASSPFKDWGNTGELFFGEGSRLTVL.

The chain joins TRBV27 to TRBJ2-1, with TRBD2 matching over 7 bases. After removal of 3 bases from V and 9 bases from J, the junction contained 8 bases not matched to a gene. Germline CDR1 is MNHEY and CDR2 is SMNVEV (reference sequence). The CDR3 contains 14 residues. This CDR3 reads CASSLAGEISEQFF. CDR3 DNA sequence: TGTGCCAGCAGTTTGGCGGGAGAGATTAGTGAGCAGTTCTTC.

The chain recombines TRBV19 with TRBJ1-1, with D possibly matching TRBD1 (5 bases). The ends were cut back, 4 bases at V and 0 bases at J, with 12 bases in the middle. This CDR3 spans 15 amino acids. CDR1 and CDR2 from the germline V gene are LNHDA and SQIVND (reference sequence). CDR3 nucleotide sequence: TGTGCCAGTAGTACAATGGGACTCATGAACACTGAAGCTTTCTTT. Protein sequence: CASSTMGLMNTEAFF.

This chain uses TRBV10-3 with TRBJ1-6; a weak D match, TRBD1 (5 bases). CDR3 length: 15 residues. CDR1 ENHRY and CDR2 SYGVKD come from the germline V gene. Trimming took 7 bases from V and 9 from J, leaving 19 bases between them. The CDR3 sequence: CAIKFGDGASSPLHF. The CDR3 coding sequence is TGTGCCATCAAATTCGGAGACGGGGCGAGTTCACCCCTCCACTTT.

The chain carries TRBV9 and TRBJ1-3, with D unresolved. V was trimmed by 3 bases and J by 3 bases, leaving 16 bases between them. Germline CDR1 SGDLS, CDR2 YYNGEE. The CDR3 has 16 amino acids. The CDR3 region is CASSARVGGGGNTIYF. Written as DNA, the CDR3 is TGTGCCAGCAGCGCCCGGGTAGGAGGAGGTGGAAACACCATATATTTT.

This clone has only one observation. The gene calls are TRBV5-1 and TRBJ2-3; no clear D. CDR3 length equals 15 residues. The V end lost 0 bases, the J end lost 0 bases, and 8 bases lay between the germline ends. CDR1 is SGHRS, CDR2 YFSETQ, per germline. The CDR3 DNA sequence: TGCGCCAGCAGCTTGGTGACCCCGAGCACAGATACGCAGTATTTT. Its protein is CASSLVTPSTDTQYF.

This chain links TRBV4-1 with TRBJ2-7; 9 nucleotides line up with TRBD1. The length of the CDR3 is 16 residues. Germline V gene data show CDR1 as MGHRA and CDR2 as YSYEKL. Trimming at V came to 3 bases and at J to 7 bases, leaving 13 bases not matched to a gene. The CDR3 region is CASSQPAGTGKGEQYF. CDR3 coding DNA: TGCGCCAGCAGCCAGCCAGCAGGGACAGGGAAGGGAGAGCAGTACTTC.

The genes are TRBV21-1 and TRBJ2-7; the D call of TRBD1 is as the table states it, not checked on the DNA. TRBV21-1 is assigned pseudogene status. The CDR3 length is 8 residues. Here the CDR3 DNA reads TGTGCCACCAACGAGCAGTACTTC. It specifies CATNEQYF.

V is TRBV6-8 and J is TRBJ2-5, with D possibly matching TRBD2 (7 bases). Trimming took 7 bases from V and 2 from J, leaving 17 bases between them. The germline V gene has CDR1 MNHGY and CDR2 SAAAGT. This CDR3 contains 15 residues. The CDR3 loop is CASNGGADPQETQYF. The CDR3 DNA reads as TGTGCCAGCAATGGGGGGGCAGACCCTCAAGAGACCCAGTACTTC.

The chain links TRBV28 to TRBJ2-5; D possibly corresponds to TRBD2 (7 bases). With 6 bases removed from V and 7 bases from J, the gap between germline ends came to 15 bases. In germline, CDR1 is MDHEN, CDR2 SYDVKM. The CDR3 extends over 13 amino acids. The CDR3 DNA reads TGTGCCAGCAGCCTAGGGGGGGTGGGGACCCAGTACTTC. Protein product: CASSLGGVGTQYF. The variable domain in full, completed from reference TRBV28 and TRBJ2-5, reads DVKVTQSSRYLVKRTGEKVFLECVQDMDHENMFWYRQDPGLGLRLIYFSYDVKMKEKGDIPEGYSVSREKKERFSLILESASTNQTSMYLCASSLGGVGTQYFGPGTRLLVL.

This sequence joins TRBV2 and TRBJ1-6; unclear D gene. The CDR3 is 13 residues long. Germline CDR1 and CDR2: SNHLY and FYNNEI. Trimming pared 6 bases from V and 6 bases from J, leaving 9 bases between. This chain's CDR3 is CASSQLGNSPLHF. DNA for the CDR3: TGTGCCAGCAGCCAGTTGGGTAATTCACCCCTCCACTTT. Complete variable domain (other parts from reference TRBV2 and TRBJ1-6): EPEVTQTPSHQVTQMGQEVILRCVPISNHLYFYWYRQILGQKVEFLVSFYNNEISEKSEIFDDQFSVERPDGSNFTLKIRSTKLEDSAMYFCASSQLGNSPLHFGNGTRLTVT.